This T cell receptor beta chain was retrieved from a study of cytomegalovirus exposure and HLA in healthy donors. Donors were ostensibly healthy at sampling, although undocumented immune exposures were probable. It was with 60 Vbeta and 13 Jbeta primers that the PCR ran. Sequencing used immunoSEQ multiplex PCR; TCRdb keeps in-frame clones, though not all of them. This table holds some 150,000 clones, 80% to 90% found once. Notes on this clone: Its specificity is unknown.

CDR3 size: 13 residues. Germline CDR1 reads MRHNA; CDR2 reads SNTAGT. Trimming pared 6 bases from V and 1 base from J, leaving 9 bases between. Overall study results and limits: An analysis that was carried out later associated 16,951 TCR beta sequences with HLA alleles at 0.05 false discovery rate.

The chain has TRBV6-4 and TRBJ1-1; no clear D. The receptor was derived from a man aged 45-65 years in good health and CMV-seropositive. The specimen sequenced was PBMCs. This chain's CDR3 is CASSPSGNTEAFF. CDR3 in DNA: TGTGCCAGCAGCCCCAGCGGGAACACTGAAGCTTTCTTT.